The 5 T cell receptor beta chains presented below share a single source sample, sequenced in a study of identifying expanded T cells in peripheral blood. Sequencing used immunoSEQ multiplex PCR; TCRdb keeps in-frame clones, though not all of them. The data contain over 70,000 clones, 70% to 90% of them singletons. The source material was blood. These receptors were collected from a person aged 18 to 69 in good health.

The V call is TRBV15, the J call TRBJ1-6, with TRBD1 matching 7 bases. Germline trimming cut 0 bases from V and 10 bases from J; bases unmatched to any gene: 6. The germline V gene has CDR1 LNHNV and CDR2 YYDKDF (reference sequence). The CDR3 has 15 residues. The CDR3 here is CATSRDRQGESPLHF. CDR3 sequence (DNA): TGTGCCACCAGCAGAGATAGGCAGGGGGAGTCACCCCTCCACTTT.

The chain has TRBV11-2 and TRBJ2-5; unclear D gene. Germline loops: CDR1 SGHAT, CDR2 FQNNGV. V lost 1 base and J lost 3, with 15 bases in between. The CDR3 contains 16 residues. The CDR3 DNA reads as TGTGCCAGCAGCTTAGTCCGAGACCTATTGGAAGAGACCCAGTACTTC. It yields the protein CASSLVRDLLEETQYF.

The chain has TRBV28 and TRBJ2-3; D perhaps matches TRBD2 (5 bases). From germline, CDR1 is MDHEN and CDR2 SYDVKM. The ends were cut back, 6 bases at V and 3 bases at J, with 13 bases in the middle. The length of the CDR3 is 14 residues. CDR3 nucleotide sequence: TGTGCCAGCAGCCCCCTAACGGGGACAGATACGCAGTATTTT. This encodes CASSPLTGTDTQYF.

This clone occurred once. The J gene is TRBJ1-1, the V gene TRBV5-4; D gene ambiguous. Germline V lookup: CDR1 SGHNT, CDR2 YYREEE (reference sequence). The V end was cut by 0 bases, the J end by 11 bases, with 14 bases between. The CDR3 runs to 13 residues. The DNA of the CDR3 is TGTGCCAGCAGCTTGGACGGTATCGCTGGGGCTTTCTTT. This sequence encodes CASSLDGIAGAFF.

This chain joins TRBV27 and TRBJ1-1; 12 bases match TRBD1. Trimming cost V 6 bases and J 4 bases; bases outside gene matches: 6. Per germline, CDR1 MNHEY and CDR2 SMNVEV (reference sequence). This CDR3 contains 15 residues. The chain's CDR3 is CASRGTGGWSTEAFF. As DNA, the CDR3 is TGTGCCAGCAGGGGGACAGGGGGCTGGAGCACTGAAGCTTTCTTT.